Here is one T cell receptor beta chain with its context. Its target antigen remains unknown. No qualities accompany the bases; no much larger clone lies one base away. From the germline V gene (reference sequence), CDR1 is LNHDA and CDR2 is SQIVND. V was cut back by 6 bases and J by 6 bases, leaving a gap of 6 bases between them. The cysteine opens and the phenylalanine closes a CDR3 of 12 amino acids. The DNA shown is the 36-base CDR3, in frame from base 1. Separate from the approximately 700-subject first cohort, the validation cohort of 90 to 150 subjects was the group to which the donors belonged. This sample stems from a study of cytomegalovirus exposure and HLA in healthy donors (TCRdb year 2017). Turning to the overall study: The 700 or so repertoires of the first cohort and the 110 or so validation repertoires were produced on the same platform, according to a later analysis. The study was designed to test whether signatures of past pathogen exposure could be identified by cataloging public T cell receptors. In addition to the first cohort of 666 subjects, a separate validation cohort of 120 different subjects was used. The study combined high-throughput TCR immunosequencing, statistical association of individual TCRs with disease status, and machine learning to predict cytomegalovirus infection status.

Overall study results and their limits: A total of 150 or so TCR beta chains were listed by the study as associated with cytomegalovirus. Most TCR sequences were observed very rarely across donors, whereas some public TCRs were present in many individuals. The authors suggested that the approach could potentially be extended to other disease states and immunological phenotypes. A few of the identified cytomegalovirus-associated TCR beta chains were confirmed in vitro to be specific for cytomegalovirus antigens. A later analysis lacked HLA typing for the validation cohort, so it scored co-occurrence in that cohort across all 110 or so repertoires. In both the original and validation cohorts, the classifier was reported to diagnose cytomegalovirus status with high specificity and sensitivity. Of the cluster scores, 90% to 95% were above 0 in a later analysis, which found that TCRs clustered in the first cohort also tended to co-occur in the roughly 130 validation repertoires.

Libraries were constructed by the immunoSEQ multiplex PCR assay. Per the authors' processing: A statistical classification framework was built for diagnosing cytomegalovirus status from the catalog of TCR beta chain sequences. This is the immuneACCESS table as TCRdb keeps it, with only in-frame sequences that have V and J called. A part of the clones is gone; compared with another copy, unresolved V genes explain less than half, and the rest is unexplained. That table furnishes V, J and clone size, whereas the DNA furnished D and trimming. The sample profile shows about 82,000 clones; roughly 94% of them were found once. More than 0.6% of the sample goes to the ten largest clones.

Recombination joined TRBV19 with TRBJ1-6; the D gene is not confidently resolved. Sequencing used PBMCs. The sequence was obtained from a woman aged 18-30 years in good health and CMV-seronegative. The bases are TGTGCCAGTAGCCAGCGTAATTCACCCCTCCACTTT. Its protein is CASSQRNSPLHF.